One and the same sample provided the 23 T cell receptor beta chains below, sequenced in a study of T-cell memory formation after mild COVID-19. TCRdb reanalysed the 5' RACE reads using MiXCR and keeps one entry per CDR3 protein. The table records approximately 99,000 distinct CDR3 sequences, 15% to 20% of them present only once. Sequencing used PBMCs or a T cell subset sorted from them (not recorded which). The source is a man in his late teens or twenties who had mild COVID-19 (a few samples of this study predate the infection). Cell type and time point are not known.

The rearrangement joins TRBV30 to TRBJ2-3, with D perhaps matching TRBD1 (6 bases). V gave up 3 bases and J gave up 2 bases, with 12 bases separating them. Germline loops: CDR1 GTSNPN, CDR2 SVGIG (reference sequence). The CDR3 is made up of 14 amino acids. The DNA of the CDR3 is TGTGCCTGGAGGATGACAGGATCCACAGATACGCAGTATTTT. Amino acids: CAWRMTGSTDTQYF.

The chain carries TRBV4-1 and TRBJ2-2; no clear D gene. The length of the CDR3 is 16 residues. CDR1 and CDR2 from the germline V gene are MGHRA and YSYEKL. V was cut by 0 bases and J by 5 bases, with 13 bases left in between. CDR3 DNA: TGCGCCAGCAGCCAAGATAACATCCTACTAACCGGGGAGCTGTTTTTT. Translating it yields CASSQDNILLTGELFF.

V gene TRBV4-3 combines with J gene TRBJ2-7; no definite D call. The V gene lost 0 bases and the J gene lost 0 bases, with 12 bases spanning the gap. The V gene's germline CDR1 is LGHNA and CDR2 YSLEER. The CDR3 covers 16 residues. The CDR3 protein is CASSQDPASFSYEQYF. CDR3 nucleotides: TGCGCCAGCAGCCAAGATCCGGCCAGCTTCTCCTACGAGCAGTACTTC.

This chain joins TRBV3-1 and TRBJ2-3, with 8 positions matching TRBD1. CDR3 length: 17 residues. Germline CDR1 is LGHDT and CDR2 is YNNKEL (reference sequence). The ends lost 0 bases at V and 3 bases at J; junction bases unmatched: 8. CDR3 protein: CASSQDDRGPGTDTQYF. In DNA, the CDR3 is TGTGCCAGCAGCCAAGATGACAGGGGCCCGGGGACAGATACGCAGTATTTT.

The genes are TRBV7-9 and TRBJ2-3, with 10 bases lining up with TRBD2. Germline CDR1 is SEHNR and CDR2 is FQNEAQ (reference sequence). Trimming took 2 bases from V and 0 from J; bases not matched to a gene: 5. CDR3 length: 17 residues. In nucleotides, the CDR3 is TGTGCCAGCAGCTTACTAGCGGGGGCCAGGAGCACAGATACGCAGTATTTT. Residues: CASSLLAGARSTDTQYF.

This sequence joins TRBV29-1 and TRBJ1-1; the D is unclear. V lost 1 base and J 7 bases, leaving 10 bases between the germline ends. The CDR3 has 12 residues. Germline CDR1 is SQVTM and CDR2 is ANQGSEA. The CDR3 DNA is TGCAGCGTTGAAGGTAGGGAGGTTGAAGCTTTCTTT. It encodes CSVEGREVEAFF. The variable domain in full, with the rest retrieved from reference TRBV29-1 and TRBJ1-1, is SAVISQKPSRDICQRGTSLTIQCQVDSQVTMMFWYRQQPGQSLTLIATANQGSEATYESGFVIDKFPISRPNLTFSTLTVSNMSPEDSSIYLCSVEGREVEAFFGQGTRLTVV.

This chain links TRBV6-6 with TRBJ1-6, with TRBD1 matching 8 bases. Germline CDR1 and CDR2: MNHNY and SVGAGI (reference sequence). The CDR3 length is 16 residues. J lost 5 bases, V lost 5 bases, and 8 bases had no gene match. CDR3 sequence reads: CASSPRTGFNNSPLHF. Written as DNA, the CDR3 is TGTGCCAGCAGTCCGAGGACAGGGTTCAATAATTCACCCCTCCACTTT.

This clonotype turned up a few times. The chain combines TRBV5-5 with TRBJ2-5, with 8 bases fitting TRBD2. The trim removed 2 bases at V and 5 bases at J, leaving 5 bases unmatched. CDR3 length: 14 residues. The germline V gene has CDR1 SGHKS and CDR2 YYEKEE (reference sequence). The CDR3 loop is CASSLAGVGETQYF. As DNA, the CDR3 is TGTGCCAGCAGCTTAGCGGGGGTCGGGGAGACCCAGTACTTC.

The chain joins TRBV5-1 to TRBJ2-5; 8 nucleotides agree with TRBD2. The CDR3 contains 14 residues. Losses at the gene ends were 4 bases for V and 5 bases for J; bases not matched to a gene: 7. The germline V gene encodes CDR1 SGHRS and CDR2 YFSETQ. The CDR3 spells CASSLGGAVETQYF. The CDR3 nucleotides are TGCGCCAGCAGCCTCGGGGGGGCGGTGGAGACCCAGTACTTC.

The V call is TRBV3-1, the J call TRBJ2-1; TRBD2 aligns across 7 bases. Trimming took 4 bases from V and 8 from J; bases not matched to a gene: 2. This CDR3 has 12 amino acids. Germline V gene sequence: CDR1 LGHDT, CDR2 YNNKEL (reference sequence). CDR3 loop: CASSLRGDEQFF. CDR3 bases: TGTGCCAGCAGCCTTCGGGGGGATGAGCAGTTCTTC.

This clonotype was observed a few times. This chain links TRBV4-3 with TRBJ1-4, with no clear D. CDR1 is LGHNA, CDR2 YSLEER, per germline. Trimming took 4 bases from V and 8 from J, leaving 14 bases between them. This CDR3 spans 14 amino acids. This CDR3 reads CASSLGLLGEKLFF. The CDR3 coding sequence is TGCGCCAGCAGCCTCGGGCTACTTGGGGAAAAACTGTTTTTT.

V gene TRBV5-1 combines with J gene TRBJ2-5; D ambiguous. This CDR3 spans 13 amino acids. Germline assignment: CDR1 SGHRS and CDR2 YFSETQ. V shed 7 bases and J shed 0 bases, with 10 bases lying between them. The CDR3 DNA reads as TGCGCCAGCCGAGGAGACAACCAAGAGACCCAGTACTTC. Amino acid sequence: CASRGDNQETQYF.

This clonotype has only a few counts. The J gene is TRBJ2-2, the V gene TRBV20-1, with D perhaps matching TRBD1 or TRBD2 (5 bases each). Germline CDR1 is DFQATT and CDR2 is SNEGSKA (reference sequence). V was cut by 3 bases and J by 3 bases, with 17 bases left in between. This CDR3 has 16 amino acids. The CDR3 reads CSASGGQGVYTGELFF. In nucleotides, the CDR3 is TGCAGTGCTAGTGGAGGTCAGGGCGTTTACACCGGGGAGCTGTTTTTT.

CDR3 amino acids: CASSLVGGTTDTQYF. The CDR3 DNA reads as TGTGCCAGCAGCTTAGTCGGGGGGACCACAGATACGCAGTATTTT. The genes are TRBV7-2 and TRBJ2-3; TRBD2 aligns across 7 bases. Germline V gene lookup returns CDR1 SGHTA and CDR2 FQGNSA. This CDR3 is built from 15 residues. With 1 base clipped from V and 2 bases from J, the junction kept 3 bases outside the gene matches.

This clonotype was seen more than once but under ten times. CDR3 region: CASRGPGRNTEAFF. The CDR3 DNA is TGCGCCTCGAGGGGACCGGGACGTAACACTGAAGCTTTCTTT. The J gene is TRBJ1-1, the V gene TRBV5-1; a possible D gene is TRBD1 (5 bases). CDR1 is SGHRS, CDR2 YFSETQ, per germline. The CDR3 covers 14 residues. V was pared by 10 bases and J by 2 bases, with 18 bases between.

This clonotype came up a few times. This chain joins TRBV5-1 and TRBJ2-3, with a possible D match to TRBD1 (5 bases). V was pared by 0 bases and J by 2 bases, with 16 bases between. Germline V CDR1 and CDR2: SGHRS, YFSETQ. The CDR3 is made up of 17 amino acids. The CDR3 here is CASSLAGAAEITDTQYF. Written as DNA, the CDR3 is TGCGCCAGCAGCTTGGCTGGGGCCGCGGAGATCACAGATACGCAGTATTTT.

This clonotype showed up just a few times. The V gene is TRBV7-2, the J gene TRBJ2-3; the match to TRBD1 covers 11 bases. J gave up 0 bases and V 5 bases, and 7 bases lay outside the gene matches. This CDR3 has 17 residues. The germline gives CDR1 SGHTA, CDR2 FQGNSA. This CDR3 is CASSLRTGGGSTDTQYF. The DNA of the CDR3 is TGTGCCAGCAGCCTACGGACAGGGGGCGGAAGCACAGATACGCAGTATTTT.

The sample holds many counts of this clonotype. This sequence joins TRBV10-3 and TRBJ2-2; D call uncertain. CDR1 is ENHRY, CDR2 SYGVKD, per germline. This CDR3 region has 14 residues. V was pared by 7 bases and J by 0 bases, with 9 bases between. CDR3 nucleotides: TGTGCCATCAACCTGACACCGAACACCGGGGAGCTGTTTTTT. Protein product: CAINLTPNTGELFF.

The V and J genes are TRBV4-2 and TRBJ2-7; either TRBD1 or TRBD2 may fit D (5 bases each). V lost 4 bases and J 0 bases, leaving 13 bases between the germline ends. The CDR3 consists of 15 residues. CDR1 is LGHNA, CDR2 YNFKEQ, per germline. DNA of the CDR3: TGTGCCAGCAGCCCATTACAGGACTTCTCCTACGAGCAGTACTTC. Protein sequence: CASSPLQDFSYEQYF.

The genes are TRBV12-3 or TRBV12-4 and TRBJ1-2; no definite D call. V was pared by 6 bases and J by 2 bases, with 13 bases between. The CDR3 has 14 residues. CDR3 nucleotides: TGTGCCAGCAGCCACGGAGAAGAGAACTATGGCTACACCTTC. It yields the protein CASSHGEENYGYTF.

The genes are TRBV7-2 and TRBJ2-7; 7 bases line up with TRBD1. Germline loops: CDR1 SGHTA, CDR2 FQGNSA. With V trimmed by 5 bases and J by 4 bases, 11 bases remained unmatched. There are 15 residues in the CDR3. The CDR3 nucleotides read TGTGCCAGCAGCACACTAATAGGGGGCCGGTACGAGCAGTACTTC. Residues: CASSTLIGGRYEQYF.

V is TRBV6-5 and J is TRBJ1-1; D not certain. The CDR3 is 15 amino acids. Germline CDR1 MNHEY, CDR2 SVGAGI. Trimming left V 4 bases short and J 5 bases short, with 17 bases between. The CDR3 sequence is CASSWASLGGTEAFF. DNA of the CDR3: TGTGCCAGCAGTTGGGCTAGTTTGGGAGGAACTGAAGCTTTCTTT.

This clonotype was counted a few times. One junction end does not reproduce the germline sequence, and a read error may be involved. In nucleotides, the CDR3 is TGTGCCAGCAGTTCAACTACCGTGGAGCTGTTTTTT. Translating it yields CASSSTTVELFF. The rearrangement uses TRBV11-2 and TRBJ2-2; D gene uncertain. Germline V gives CDR1 SGHAT, CDR2 FQNNGV. The CDR3 contains 12 residues. The full variable domain, its missing parts supplied by reference TRBV11-2 and TRBJ2-2, is EAGVAQSPRYKIIEKRQSVAFWCNPISGHATLYWYQQILGQGPKLLIQFQNNGVVDDSQLPKDRFSAERLKGVDSTLKIQPAKLEDSAVYLCASSSTTVELFFGEGSRLTVL.